This TCR beta chain came from a study of blood T cell repertoires in COVID-19. Across the whole study: Samples came from the United States, Italy and Spain, spanning acute and convalescent COVID-19.

The CDR3 length is 14 residues. Trimming took off 7 bases at V and 5 bases at J, with 14 bases between the two ends. Looked up from germline, CDR1 is SNHLY and CDR2 is FYNNEI. Authors' methods: Amplification from reference gene primers served as the basis for estimated nucleated cell counts. Libraries were prepared by immunoSEQ multiplex PCR; TCRdb keeps only in-frame clonotypes and omits some of them. Clone size and V and J calls were adopted from that table, with D and trimming inferred from the DNA. The sample contains around 310,000 clones, 85% to 90% of which appear only once. The rearrangement links TRBV2 to TRBJ1-4; D is ambiguous. The origin of this receptor is a woman aged 25 to 45 who had recovered from COVID-19. The sequencing sample was made of PBMCs or T cells enriched from blood (not recorded which). In DNA, the CDR3 is TGTGCCAGCATTAGGGAGGAGGGCAATGAAAAACTGTTTTTT. Translation: CASIREEGNEKLFF.